These T cell receptor beta chains were read from a single sample in a study of CD8+CD57+ T cells in acquired aplastic anemia. TCRdb re-derived calls from the reads in MiXCR, one entry per CDR3 protein. In the table there are 150,000 to 200,000 distinct CDR3 sequences, around half of which are singletons. Specimen: sorted CD4+, CD8+, or CD8+CD57+ T cells (not recorded which) from PBMCs. These receptors came from a human donor with aplastic anemia. The CDR3 runs from the conserved cysteine through the conserved F or W. The order of the fields is D gene, J gene, clone size, V gene, CDR3 protein, CDR3 DNA. A D gene is named only where the DNA matches it firmly. Expanded clones get a size class; other rows say once, few or many, or leave the size out.

D: TRBD2
J: TRBJ2-1
size: .
V: TRBV6-1
CDR3: CASIQPGLASVGEQFF
DNA: TGTGCCAGCATTCAACCGGGACTAGCGTCTGTAGGTGAGCAGTTCTTC

D: TRBD2
J: TRBJ2-7
size: once
V: TRBV10-3
CDR3: CAISGREGYEQYF
DNA: TGTGCCATCAGTGGGCGGGAGGGCTACGAGCAGTACTTC

D: TRBD2
J: TRBJ2-3
size: many
V: TRBV7-2
CDR3: CASSLASGGTDTQYF
DNA: TGTGCCAGCAGCTTAGCTAGCGGGGGGACAGATACGCAGTATTTT

D: .
J: TRBJ1-2
size: many
V: TRBV14
CDR3: CASSQDPRGYGYTF
DNA: TGTGCCAGCAGCCAGGACCCGCGGGGCTATGGCTACACCTTC

D: .
J: TRBJ1-2
size: .
V: TRBV2
CDR3: CASGDYGYTF
DNA: TGTGCCAGCGGGGATTATGGCTACACCTTC

D: TRBD2
J: TRBJ2-1
size: once
V: TRBV10-3
CDR3: CAIGGGTGGGFNEQLF
DNA: TGTGCCATCGGGGGAGGGACTGGCGGGGGATTCAATGAGCAGCTCTTC

D: .
J: TRBJ2-7
size: many
V: TRBV20-1
CDR3: CSASSREQYF
DNA: TGCAGTGCCTCCTCACGCGAGCAGTACTTC

D: .
J: TRBJ2-2
size: .
V: TRBV29-1
CDR3: CSVDMDGELFF
DNA: TGCAGCGTTGATATGGACGGGGAGCTGTTTTTT

D: .
J: TRBJ2-1
size: .
V: TRBV20-1
CDR3: CSARDVVGGLGEQFF
DNA: TGCAGTGCTAGAGATGTTGTTGGGGGGCTAGGTGAGCAGTTCTTC

D: TRBD1
J: TRBJ2-5
size: few
V: TRBV10-3
CDR3: CAIHRDREETQYF
DNA: TGTGCCATTCACCGGGACAGGGAAGAGACCCAGTACTTC

D: .
J: TRBJ2-1
size: many
V: TRBV13
CDR3: CASSLAGSNEQFF
DNA: TGTGCCAGCAGCTTAGCGGGGTCCAATGAGCAGTTCTTC

D: .
J: TRBJ2-6
size: many
V: TRBV15
CDR3: CATKNSGANVLTF
DNA: TGTGCCACCAAAAACTCTGGGGCCAACGTCCTGACTTTC

D: .
J: TRBJ1-2
size: .
V: TRBV20-1
CDR3: CSAPDRRDYGYTF
DNA: TGCAGTGCACCAGACCGAAGGGACTATGGCTACACCTTC

D: .
J: TRBJ1-6
size: many
V: TRBV5-4
CDR3: CASSLEPNSNNSPLHF
DNA: TGTGCCAGCAGCTTGGAACCCAACAGCAATAATTCACCCCTCCACTTT

D: .
J: TRBJ2-4
size: .
V: TRBV15
CDR3: CATSRVVGGNIQYF
DNA: TGTGCCACCAGCAGAGTTGTGGGGGGAAACATTCAGTACTTC

D: .
J: TRBJ2-1
size: .
V: TRBV15
CDR3: CATSRWGGPSSYNEQFF
DNA: TGTGCCACCAGCAGATGGGGGGGCCCGAGCTCCTACAATGAGCAGTTCTTC

D: .
J: TRBJ2-7
size: .
V: TRBV7-8
CDR3: CASSLVSYGYEQYF
DNA: TGTGCCAGCAGCTTAGTCTCGTATGGCTACGAGCAGTACTTC

D: .
J: TRBJ1-2
size: .
V: TRBV7-2
CDR3: CASSLTGGHYGYTF
DNA: TGTGCCAGCAGCTTAACTGGGGGACACTATGGCTACACCTTC

D: .
J: TRBJ2-2
size: many
V: TRBV7-2
CDR3: CASSQQPNTGELFF
DNA: TGTGCCAGCAGCCAGCAGCCGAACACCGGGGAGCTGTTTTTT

D: .
J: TRBJ2-3
size: many
V: TRBV2
CDR3: CASSWDTQYF
DNA: TGTGCCAGCAGTTGGGATACGCAGTATTTT

D: TRBD1
J: TRBJ2-5
size: .
V: TRBV29-1
CDR3: CSVVEKGTATETQYF
DNA: TGCAGCGTCGTAGAAAAAGGGACAGCCACAGAGACCCAGTACTTC

D: .
J: TRBJ1-1
size: many
V: TRBV14
CDR3: CASSYSQGRLTQAFF
DNA: TGTGCCAGCAGCTATTCACAGGGCCGCCTAACCCAAGCTTTCTTT

D: TRBD1
J: TRBJ2-7
size: .
V: TRBV29-1
CDR3: CSVRDRAPHEQYF
DNA: TGCAGCGTTCGGGACAGGGCACCCCACGAGCAGTACTTC

D: .
J: TRBJ1-6
size: .
V: TRBV20-1
CDR3: CSAELQVYNSPLHF
DNA: TGCAGTGCGGAATTACAAGTATATAATTCACCCCTCCACTTT

D: TRBD1
J: TRBJ1-5
size: .
V: TRBV27
CDR3: CASTRTGLSNQPQHF
DNA: TGTGCCAGCACCCGGACAGGGCTTAGCAATCAGCCCCAGCATTTT

D: .
J: TRBJ2-7
size: many
V: TRBV24-1
CDR3: CATRGTAYEQYF
DNA: TGTGCCACCAGAGGGACCGCATACGAGCAGTACTTC